The source of this T cell receptor (beta chain) is a study of graft-versus-host responses after intestinal transplantation. Details on this clone: As yet, its antigen is unknown.

This CDR3 is built from 19 residues. Germline loops: CDR1 LNHDA, CDR2 SQIVND (reference sequence). Trimming cost V 6 bases and J 0 bases, with 24 bases left between them. Study results and caveats: In patients with graft-donor T cell macrochimerism, allograft graft-versus-host to host-versus-graft clonal ratios were high. Recipient-marrow GvH clones were detected, some having first appeared in ileum or blood. Peak circulating GvH clone levels were associated with early post-transplant HvG declines.

This table comes from immunoSEQ multiplex PCR, and its TCRdb copy is limited to in-frame clones, with some not included. The table lists roughly 97,000 clones, approximately 90% of them singletons. The clonotype was recovered from a human patient who received an intestinal transplant, so some T cells may come from the graft donor. The sample consisted of PBMCs, taken around 450 days after intestinal transplant. The gene calls are TRBV19 and TRBJ1-5, with D maybe TRBD1 (5 bases). The chain's CDR3 is CASSPAKGAVLYSNQPQHF. In DNA form, the CDR3 reads TGTGCCAGTAGCCCCGCGAAAGGGGCCGTACTGTATAGCAATCAGCCCCAGCATTTT.